This T cell receptor beta chain was sequenced for a study of blood T cell repertoires in COVID-19. Study background: From the United States, Italy and Spain came samples of acute and convalescent COVID-19. Sample material is recorded as cDNA or gDNA derived from T cells, B-cell-depleted T cells, or PBMCs.

The CDR3 is made up of 15 amino acids. Per the germline V gene, CDR1 is LNHDA and CDR2 is SQIVND (reference sequence). V lost 6 bases to trimming and J lost 7 bases; unmatched junction nucleotides: 11. Data came from immunoSEQ multiplex PCR; TCRdb stores just in-frame clones and leaves some out. The sample has a few hundred thousand clones, roughly 85% seen once. The clonotype originates from a woman between 18 and 29 years old with acute or convalescent COVID-19. Sequencing was done on a sample of peripheral blood. This chain connects TRBV19 to TRBJ2-5; 10 bases line up with TRBD2. CDR3 sequence reads: CASSPKAGGRVTQYF. The CDR3 nucleotides read TGTGCCAGTAGCCCTAAAGCGGGAGGGAGAGTGACCCAGTACTTC.